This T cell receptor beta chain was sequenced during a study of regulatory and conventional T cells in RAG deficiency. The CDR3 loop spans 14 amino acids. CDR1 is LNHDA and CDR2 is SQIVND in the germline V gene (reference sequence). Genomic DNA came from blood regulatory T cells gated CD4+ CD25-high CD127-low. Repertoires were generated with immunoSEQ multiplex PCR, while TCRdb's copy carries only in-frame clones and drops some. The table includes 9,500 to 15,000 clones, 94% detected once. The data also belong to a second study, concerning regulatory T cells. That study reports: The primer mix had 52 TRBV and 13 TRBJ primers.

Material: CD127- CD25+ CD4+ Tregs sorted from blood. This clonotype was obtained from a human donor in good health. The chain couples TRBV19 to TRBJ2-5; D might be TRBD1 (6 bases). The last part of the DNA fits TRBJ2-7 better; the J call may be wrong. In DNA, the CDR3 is TGTGCCAGTAGTATAGGGGGCAGGGGCTACGAGCAGTACTTC. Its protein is CASSIGGRGYEQYF.